The 19 T cell receptor beta chains listed next were all sequenced from one sample in a study of blood T cells in healthy people across ages. A second PCR, run for roughly 6 to 11 cycles, used a sample-barcoded 5' primer plus a J-beta primer mix. TCRdb processed the 5' RACE reads anew with MiXCR; each CDR3 protein has one entry. The sample shows over 1,500,000 distinct CDR3 sequences, 40% to 55% of them seen only once. Material: blood. These receptors all stem from a woman aged 40-49 years in good health.

The sample holds one count of this clonotype. This chain connects TRBV7-2 to TRBJ2-5; D is unresolved. The CDR3 sequence is 13 residues long. Germline CDR1 reads SGHTA; CDR2 reads FQGNSA. V lost 5 bases to trimming and J lost 5 bases, with 12 bases between them. The CDR3 region is CASSGVAVETQYF. The DNA for the CDR3 is TGTGCCAGCAGCGGAGTGGCTGTGGAGACCCAGTACTTC.

This chain links TRBV5-1 with TRBJ2-5; D tentatively reads TRBD1 or TRBD2 (5 bases each). CDR1 is SGHRS, CDR2 YFSETQ, per germline. The CDR3 has 15 amino acids. With 4 bases removed from V and 4 bases from J, the gap between germline ends came to 17 bases. This CDR3 is CASSPGTGRIETQYF. The CDR3 region has the DNA TGCGCCAGCAGCCCGGGGACGGGGCGGATAGAGACCCAGTACTTC.

V gene TRBV13 combines with J gene TRBJ2-3; TRBD2 might be the D (6 bases). CDR3 size: 17 residues. V was shortened by 4 bases and J by 0 bases, with 17 bases between the two germline ends. Per the germline V gene, CDR1 is PRHDT and CDR2 is FYEKMQ (reference sequence). The CDR3 is CASSSARLASSTDTQYF. DNA for the CDR3: TGTGCCAGCAGCTCCGCCCGCCTAGCGTCGAGCACAGATACGCAGTATTTT.

This clonotype has only a few counts. The gene calls are TRBV6-6 and TRBJ2-7; 8 bases map to TRBD1. In germline, CDR1 is MNHNY, CDR2 SVGAGI (reference sequence). V lost 4 bases to trimming and J lost 3 bases; unmatched junction nucleotides: 5. CDR3 length: 14 amino acids. CDR3 loop: CASSSRQGLYEQYF. CDR3 in DNA: TGTGCCAGCAGTTCCCGACAGGGGCTCTACGAGCAGTACTTC.

Notes on this clonotype: The junction differs from germline at one of its ends, possibly a read error. The V gene is TRBV24-1, the J gene TRBJ2-7; D gene uncertain. CDR3 length: 15 residues. Germline CDR1 reads KGHDR; CDR2 reads SFDVKD. Here the CDR3 reads CATSDLLGRIYEQYF. In DNA form, the CDR3 reads TGCGCCACCAGTGATTTGCTAGGGCGGATCTACGAGCAGTACTTC.

This rearrangement joins TRBV2 to TRBJ2-6; tentatively, D is TRBD2 (5 bases). The CDR3 consists of 18 residues. CDR1 is SNHLY and CDR2 is FYNNEI in the germline V gene. Deletions cut 6 bases from V and 0 bases from J, with 18 bases between. CDR3 in DNA: TGTGCCAGCAGGGGTAGGACTTCAACTATCTCTGGGGCCAACGTCCTGACTTTC. This codes for CASRGRTSTISGANVLTF.

The chain recombines TRBV7-2 with TRBJ2-3; 8 nucleotides align to TRBD2. The CDR3 totals 14 residues. From germline, CDR1 is SGHTA and CDR2 FQGNSA. V shed 5 bases and J 4 bases; nucleotides not matched to a gene: 5. CDR3 sequence: CASSRGLASDTQYF. In DNA form, the CDR3 reads TGTGCCAGCAGCCGAGGACTAGCCTCAGATACGCAGTATTTT. Supplemented by reference TRBV7-2 and TRBJ2-3, the full variable domain reads GAGVSQSPSNKVTEKGKDVELRCDPISGHTALYWYRQSLGQGLEFLIYFQGNSAPDKSGLPSDRFSAERTGGSVSTLTIQRTQQEDSAVYLCASSRGLASDTQYFGPGTRLTVL.

This clonotype has just a few counts. The gene calls are TRBV5-1 and TRBJ2-1, with 11 bases lining up with TRBD2. V gave up 0 bases and J gave up 10 bases; unmatched junction bases: 9. The CDR3 contains 16 residues. Germline V gives CDR1 SGHRS, CDR2 YFSETQ. This CDR3 reads CASSLDSGGVMGEQFF. The CDR3 bases are TGCGCCAGCAGCTTGGATAGCGGGGGGGTGATGGGCGAGCAGTTCTTC. Looking up the rest from reference TRBV5-1 and TRBJ2-1 gives the full variable domain: KAGVTQTPRYLIKTRGQQVTLSCSPISGHRSVSWYQQTPGQGLQFLFEYFSETQRNKGNFPGRFSGRQFSNSRSEMNVSTLELGDSALYLCASSLDSGGVMGEQFFGPGTRLTVL.

The chain joins TRBV6-2 or TRBV6-3 to TRBJ1-2; 7 nucleotides match TRBD1. Trimming cost V 6 bases and J 4 bases; bases outside gene matches: 8. CDR3 length: 14 residues. The V gene's germline CDR1 is MNHEY and CDR2 SVGEGT. DNA for the CDR3: TGTGCCAGCAGAGTCCCGGGACAGCCCTATGGCTACACCTTC. Amino acids: CASRVPGQPYGYTF.

The chain has TRBV4-3 and TRBJ2-1; 13 nucleotides match TRBD2. This CDR3 region has 19 residues. Germline V gene data show CDR1 as LGHNA and CDR2 as YSLEER. The J segment lost 2 bases and the V segment lost 0 bases, leaving 7 bases of the junction unmatched. CDR3 protein: CASSQDTSGGAYTYNEQFF. The DNA of the CDR3 is TGCGCCAGCAGCCAAGATACTAGCGGGGGGGCTTACACCTACAATGAGCAGTTCTTC.

This clonotype has only a few counts. The V call is TRBV7-6, the J call TRBJ2-5, with TRBD1 matching 7 bases. Germline CDR1 is SGHVS and CDR2 is FNYEAQ. The CDR3 extends over 14 amino acids. J gave up 11 bases and V 1 base, and 10 bases lay outside the gene matches. DNA for the CDR3: TGTGCCAGCAGCTTAGAGACAGGGATCGGGGAGCAGTACTTC. This translates into CASSLETGIGEQYF. Supplemented by reference TRBV7-6 and TRBJ2-5, the full variable domain reads GAGVSQSPRYKVTKRGQDVALRCDPISGHVSLYWYRQALGQGPEFLTYFNYEAQQDKSGLPNDRFSAERPEGSISTLTIQRTEQRDSAMYRCASSLETGIGEQYFGPGTRLLVL.

This chain uses TRBV20-1 with TRBJ2-5; 8 bases agree with TRBD1. Germline CDR1 DFQATT, CDR2 SNEGSKA (reference sequence). The CDR3 totals 14 residues. J was trimmed by 8 bases and V by 6 bases; bases with no gene match: 14. In DNA form, the CDR3 reads TGCAGTGCCCCCTCCTCCAGGGGGCTCAGCACCCAGTACTTC. This codes for CSAPSSRGLSTQYF.

The rearrangement uses TRBV7-2 and TRBJ1-2, with D unclear. In germline, CDR1 is SGHTA, CDR2 FQGNSA. The CDR3 loop spans 11 amino acids. Trimming took off 7 bases at V and 7 bases at J, with 10 bases between the two ends. The CDR3 protein is CASNTRGGYTF. The CDR3 DNA is TGTGCCAGCAACACCCGTGGTGGCTACACCTTC.

There are a few counts of this clonotype. The genes are TRBV5-5 and TRBJ2-7; 7 positions match TRBD1. The junction had 13 bases not matched to a gene; V was cut back by 4 bases and J by 3 bases. The CDR3 has 16 residues. Germline CDR1 SGHKS, CDR2 YYEKEE (reference sequence). The CDR3 DNA follows: TGTGCCAGCAGCCCTGTCAGGGGGTATATTGTCTACGAGCAGTACTTC. Its protein product is CASSPVRGYIVYEQYF.

The chain has TRBV12-3 or TRBV12-4 and TRBJ2-3; D may be TRBD2 (6 bases). Between the trimmed V and J ends, which lost 7 bases and 0 bases, there was a span of 17 bases. This CDR3 contains 16 residues. The chain's CDR3 is CASNRRDLTSTDTQYF. DNA of the CDR3: TGTGCCAGCAACCGGCGGGACTTAACTAGCACAGATACGCAGTATTTT.

This clonotype was seen a handful of times. This chain connects TRBV15 to TRBJ2-1; 8 bases are shared with TRBD2. Germline-derived CDR1 and CDR2 are LNHNV and YYDKDF (reference sequence). Trimming removed 3 bases from V and 8 bases from J; junction bases left unmatched: 6. This CDR3 has 14 amino acids. CDR3 region: CATSRTGLAHEQFF. CDR3 DNA: TGTGCCACCAGCAGGACAGGACTAGCTCATGAGCAGTTCTTC. The full variable domain, completed using reference TRBV15 and TRBJ2-1, is DAMVIQNPRYQVTQFGKPVTLSCSQTLNHNVMYWYQQKSSQAPKLLFHYYDKDFNNEADTPDNFQSRRPNTSFCFLDIRSPGLGDTAMYLCATSRTGLAHEQFFGPGTRLTVL.

This clonotype came up a few times. This rearrangement joins TRBV11-2 to TRBJ2-4; 7 nucleotides align to TRBD1. The trim removed 1 base at V and 7 bases at J, leaving 7 bases unmatched. The CDR3 has 15 amino acids. The germline V gene encodes CDR1 SGHAT and CDR2 FQNNGV. CDR3 in amino acids: CASSLGPGGPNIQYF. The CDR3 nucleotides are TGTGCCAGCAGCTTAGGGCCAGGGGGTCCTAACATTCAGTACTTC.

The sample holds a few counts of this clonotype. This chain links TRBV5-1 with TRBJ2-5, with D perhaps TRBD1 or TRBD2 (5 bases each). CDR3 length equals 16 residues. The V end was cut by 4 bases, the J end by 5 bases, with 21 bases between. The V gene's germline CDR1 is SGHRS and CDR2 YFSETQ. The CDR3 loop is CASSLGTTTAWETQYF. In DNA form, the CDR3 reads TGCGCCAGCAGCCTGGGGACCACGACAGCTTGGGAGACCCAGTACTTC.

This clonotype was seen more than once but under ten times. At one of its ends the junction is not consistent with the germline gene, which may arise from a read error. The chain links TRBV7-6 to TRBJ1-1; TRBD1 matches at 9 bases. The length of the CDR3 is 14 residues. Germline CDR1 and CDR2: SGHVS and FNYEAQ. CDR3 nucleotides: TGTGCCAGCAGCCGGGGACAGGGTCACACTGAAGCTTTGTTT. The encoded protein is CASSRGQGHTEALF.